This T cell receptor (beta chain) was observed in a study of cytomegalovirus exposure and HLA in healthy donors. Looking at the study overall: The 120 validation repertoires were produced on the same platform as the 650 to 800 repertoires of the first cohort. This was reported in a later analysis. Findings of the study overall: Researchers catalogued over 150 TCR beta chains as cytomegalovirus-associated. In vitro experiments confirmed that three CMV-associated chains were specific for CMV antigens. As was reported, the classifier diagnosed cytomegalovirus status with high specificity and sensitivity.

CDR1 is LNHDA and CDR2 is SQIVND in the germline V gene (reference sequence). Trimming took 8 bases from V and 1 from J, leaving 11 bases between them. This CDR3 is 13 amino acids long. Libraries were prepared by immunoSEQ multiplex PCR; TCRdb keeps only in-frame clonotypes and omits some of them. The repertoire holds tens of thousands of clones, approximately 91% seen once, with less than 2.5% in the top ten. As to this clone: Its matching antigen is unknown.

The sample taken for sequencing was PBMCs. V and J are TRBV19 and TRBJ1-1; a weak D match, TRBD1 (5 bases). The sequence came from a man aged 25 to 45 in good health and CMV-seronegative. CDR3 DNA sequence: TGTGCCAGTCGAACCACAGGGAACACTGAAGCTTTCTTT. This translates into CASRTTGNTEAFF.